This entry features one TCR beta chain sequence. What antigen it recognizes has not been identified. No base-level quality is on record; no much larger clone is a single base apart. Donors formed part of the validation cohort, which comprised about 130 subjects and was distinct from the first cohort of under 750 subjects. Counted from cysteine to phenylalanine, this CDR3 has 15 amino acids. Only CDR3 DNA remains: 45 bases, in frame from the first base. Trimming accounts for 6 bases at V and 1 base at J, while the number of junction bases matched to no gene is 5. The germline V gene sets CDR1 to MNHNS and CDR2 to SASEGT. The data belong to a study of cytomegalovirus exposure and HLA in healthy donors (dated by TCRdb to the late 2010s). As for the study more broadly: According to a later analysis, the 100 to 150 validation repertoires were produced on the same platform as the approximately 600 repertoires of the first cohort. The study was designed to test whether signatures of past pathogen exposure could be identified by cataloging public T cell receptors. Besides the first cohort of about 730 subjects, a separate validation cohort made up of roughly 120 different subjects was used. High-throughput TCR immunosequencing, statistical association of individual TCRs with disease status, and machine learning were combined to predict cytomegalovirus infection status.

On the study overall, not on this receptor specifically: In both the original and validation cohorts, the classifier was reported to diagnose cytomegalovirus status with high specificity and sensitivity. Across donors, most TCR sequences were observed very rarely, whereas some public TCRs were present in many individuals. The authors suggested that the approach could potentially be generalized to other disease states and immunological phenotypes. The study listed 150 to 200 TCR beta chains as associated with cytomegalovirus. A later analysis had no HLA typing for the validation cohort, so co-occurrence there was scored across all 110 or so repertoires. Subsequent analysis determined that TCRs grouped into clusters in the first cohort also showed a tendency toward co-occurrence across the roughly 110 validation repertoires, and roughly 95% of cluster scores exceeded 0. Three of the identified cytomegalovirus-associated TCR beta chains were confirmed in vitro to be specific for cytomegalovirus antigens.

Receptors were amplified or captured by the immunoSEQ multiplex PCR assay. The original pipeline was this. A statistical classification framework was built for diagnosing cytomegalovirus status from the catalog of TCR beta chain sequences. Not all clones reach the TCRdb copy of this immuneACCESS table, which keeps in-frame sequences only. Checked studies attribute under half of the gap to unresolved V genes and leave the rest unexplained. V, J and clone size are those of that table, while D and trimming were read from the DNA. Counted in this sample were 60,000 to 70,000 clones; nearly 95% of them appeared once. The ten largest make up approximately 5.3% of the sample.

The sequencing input was PBMCs. The sequence is built from TRBV6-1 and TRBJ2-7, with 11 bases aligning to TRBD2. This TCR was sampled from a man between 18 and 35 years old in good health and CMV-seropositive. The bases read TGTGCCAGCAGAACCGGGACTAGCGGATCCTACGAGCAGTACTTC. It encodes CASRTGTSGSYEQYF.